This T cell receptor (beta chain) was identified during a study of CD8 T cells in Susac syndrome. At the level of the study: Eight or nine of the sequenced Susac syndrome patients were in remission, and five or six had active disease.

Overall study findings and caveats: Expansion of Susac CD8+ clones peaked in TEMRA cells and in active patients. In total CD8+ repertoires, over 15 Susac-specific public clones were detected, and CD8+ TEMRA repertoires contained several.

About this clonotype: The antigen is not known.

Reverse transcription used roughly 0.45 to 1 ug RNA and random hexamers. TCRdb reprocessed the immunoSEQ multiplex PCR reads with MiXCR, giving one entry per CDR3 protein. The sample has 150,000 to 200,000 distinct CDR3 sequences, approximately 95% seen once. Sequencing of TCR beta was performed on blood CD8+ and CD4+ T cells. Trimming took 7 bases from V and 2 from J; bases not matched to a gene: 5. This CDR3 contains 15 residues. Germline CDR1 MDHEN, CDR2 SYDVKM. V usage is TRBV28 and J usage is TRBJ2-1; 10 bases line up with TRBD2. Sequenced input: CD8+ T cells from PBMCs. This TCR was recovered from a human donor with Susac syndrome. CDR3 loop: CASMTSGGAYNEQFF. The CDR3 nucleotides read TGTGCCAGCATGACGAGCGGGGGGGCCTACAATGAGCAGTTCTTC.